The clone carrying this T cell receptor (beta chain) showed up many times. This CDR3 is 14 amino acids long. Germline values: CDR1 KGHSH, CDR2 LQKENI. V was shortened by 2 bases and J by 0 bases, with 7 bases between the two germline ends. This record belongs to a study of prognosis after radiotherapy for stage I lung cancer. Amplification of the TCR beta CDR3 (from genomic DNA) was done by two-round multiplex PCR. First-round PCR, the initial amplification, used primers specific to each TRBV and TRBJ gene. TCRdb used MiXCR to reprocess the multiplex PCR reads, holding one entry per CDR3 protein. The data hold fewer than 50,000 distinct CDR3 sequences, with roughly 24% observed a single time.

This chain connects TRBV18 to TRBJ2-5; D is perhaps TRBD1 (6 bases). The TCR originated in a donor over 45 with non-small cell lung cancer. Sequenced here: PBMCs, sampled before or after stereotactic body radiation therapy (not recorded which). The CDR3 region is CASSPRTDQETQYF. CDR3 nucleotides: TGTGCCAGCTCACCAAGGACAGACCAAGAGACCCAGTACTTC.